Each of the 32 T cell receptor beta chains below was sequenced from the same sample in a study of cytomegalovirus exposure and HLA in healthy donors. The PCR ran on 60 Vbeta and 13 Jbeta primers. Sequencing used immunoSEQ multiplex PCR; TCRdb keeps in-frame clones, though not all of them. The sample has roughly 130,000 clones, less than 80% seen once. Material: PBMCs. Receptors originate from a man aged 40-49 years in good health and CMV-seropositive.

The chain has TRBV4-2 and TRBJ1-4, with a possible D match to TRBD1 (5 bases). Trimming took 0 bases from V and 5 from J, leaving 16 bases between them. In germline, CDR1 is LGHNA, CDR2 YNFKEQ. This CDR3 is 17 amino acids long. For the CDR3, the DNA is TGTGCCAGCAGCCAAGAGTATAACAGGCAGAAAAATGAAAAACTGTTTTTT. It translates to CASSQEYNRQKNEKLFF.

The genes are TRBV9 and TRBJ2-5; 15 bases line up with TRBD2. Germline V gene sequence: CDR1 SGDLS, CDR2 YYNGEE. V lost 3 bases and J lost 4; bases outside the gene matches: 10. This CDR3 contains 18 residues. DNA for the CDR3: TGTGCCAGCAGCGCCGGGACTAGCGGGAGGAGGATAGGAGAGACCCAGTACTTC. Translating it yields CASSAGTSGRRIGETQYF. Variable domain in full (rest from reference TRBV9 and TRBJ2-5): DSGVTQTPKHLITATGQRVTLRCSPRSGDLSVYWYQQSLDQGLQFLIQYYNGEERAKGNILERFSAQQFPDLHSELNLSSLELGDSALYFCASSAGTSGRRIGETQYFGPGTRLLVL.

There are a few counts of this clone. The J gene is TRBJ2-1, the V gene TRBV28, with TRBD1 matching 7 bases. Trimming took 4 bases from V and 5 from J; bases not matched to a gene: 8. Per the germline V gene, CDR1 is MDHEN and CDR2 is SYDVKM. The length of the CDR3 is 15 residues. The CDR3 is CASSSGGRGNNEQFF. DNA for the CDR3: TGTGCCAGCAGTTCAGGGGGAAGGGGTAACAATGAGCAGTTCTTC.

The chain joins TRBV5-6 to TRBJ2-5; 8 positions agree with TRBD2. Losses at the gene ends were 4 bases for V and 5 bases for J; bases not matched to a gene: 4. The germline CDR1 and CDR2 sequences are SGHDT and YYEEEE. The CDR3 runs to 13 residues. This chain's CDR3 is CASSGPSGETQYF. CDR3 sequence (DNA): TGTGCCAGCAGCGGGCCTAGCGGGGAGACCCAGTACTTC.

The chain couples TRBV7-2 to TRBJ2-5; 8 bases match TRBD1. The germline V gene encodes CDR1 SGHTA and CDR2 FQGNSA. With 4 bases clipped from V and 1 base from J, the junction kept 5 bases outside the gene matches. The CDR3 extends over 15 amino acids. CDR3 DNA: TGTGCCAGCAGCTCAGGACAGGGACGCCAAGAGACCCAGTACTTC. Its protein product is CASSSGQGRQETQYF. Full variable domain (rest looked up from reference TRBV7-2 and TRBJ2-5): GAGVSQSPSNKVTEKGKDVELRCDPISGHTALYWYRQSLGQGLEFLIYFQGNSAPDKSGLPSDRFSAERTGGSVSTLTIQRTQQEDSAVYLCASSSGQGRQETQYFGPGTRLLVL.

The rearrangement joins TRBV5-4 to TRBJ1-4; 7 nucleotides line up with TRBD1. With 4 bases clipped from V and 3 bases from J, the junction kept 3 bases outside the gene matches. Looked up from germline, CDR1 is SGHNT and CDR2 is YYREEE (reference sequence). The CDR3 loop spans 14 amino acids. In nucleotides, the CDR3 is TGTGCCAGCAGCGCGGGACAGTCTAATGAAAAACTGTTTTTT. Protein product: CASSAGQSNEKLFF.

The chain carries TRBV29-1 and TRBJ2-7, with 9 bases fitting TRBD1. Germline values: CDR1 SQVTM, CDR2 ANQGSEA. The CDR3 sequence is 15 residues long. Unmatched junction bases numbered 5, after V lost 1 base and J lost 1 base. The CDR3 is CSVEGGGTGSYEQYF. The CDR3 bases are TGCAGCGTTGAAGGGGGGGGGACAGGGTCCTACGAGCAGTACTTC.

Turning to this clone: Other DNA sequences in this specimen translate into the identical CDR3. J is TRBJ1-5 and V is TRBV29-1; D unclear. The CDR3 contains 12 residues. Trimming took 6 bases from V and 0 from J, leaving 6 bases between them. Germline CDR1 reads SQVTM; CDR2 reads ANQGSEA. The CDR3 bases are TGCAGCGTGGGCCATAGCAATCAGCCCCAGCATTTT. It is translated as CSVGHSNQPQHF.

The rearrangement joins TRBV5-6 to TRBJ2-3; 10 bases match TRBD1. J gave up 2 bases and V 4 bases, and 4 bases lay outside the gene matches. Germline CDR1 reads SGHDT; CDR2 reads YYEEEE. The CDR3 spans 15 residues. CDR3 sequence: CASSPGQGNTDTQYF. In nucleotides, the CDR3 is TGTGCCAGCAGCCCGGGACAGGGGAACACAGATACGCAGTATTTT.

This clone was recorded once. The rearrangement joins TRBV15 to TRBJ1-5, with TRBD1 as a possible D gene (5 bases). CDR3 length equals 14 residues. V was cut by 4 bases and J by 2 bases, with 9 bases left in between. Germline V gene sequence: CDR1 LNHNV, CDR2 YYDKDF (reference sequence). The CDR3 coding sequence is TGTGCCACCAGCACCTCGACAGGCAATCAGCCCCAGCATTTT. This encodes CATSTSTGNQPQHF.

The sample holds one count of this clone. The V call is TRBV19, the J call TRBJ2-3; a possible D gene is TRBD2 (5 bases). Germline CDR1 reads LNHDA; CDR2 reads SQIVND (reference sequence). This CDR3 comprises 14 residues. V gave up 5 bases and J gave up 6 bases, with 15 bases separating them. In DNA form, the CDR3 reads TGTGCCAGTAGTTTCTCTCCCGGGGTTGATACGCAGTATTTT. The encoded protein is CASSFSPGVDTQYF.

This chain connects TRBV11-3 to TRBJ2-5, with 9 bases matching TRBD2. CDR1 and CDR2 (germline): SGHNT, YENEEA. The CDR3 runs to 15 residues. J gave up 5 bases and V 2 bases, and 6 bases lay outside the gene matches. The CDR3: CASSLISGSHETQYF. For the CDR3, the DNA is TGTGCCAGCAGCTTAATTAGCGGGAGTCATGAGACCCAGTACTTC.

The genes are TRBV29-1 and TRBJ2-1; 7 nucleotides match TRBD1. This CDR3 spans 14 amino acids. Unmatched junction bases numbered 9, after V lost 6 bases and J lost 4 bases. CDR1 and CDR2 from the germline V gene are SQVTM and ANQGSEA. CDR3 coding DNA: TGCAGCGTCGACTCGCCGGGACAGTACAATGAGCAGTTCTTC. It codes for CSVDSPGQYNEQFF.

This clone has more than one count but fewer than ten. The chain's CDR3 is CASSRQGGPYEQYF. For the CDR3, the DNA is TGTGCCAGCAGCCGACAGGGGGGACCCTACGAGCAGTACTTC. This chain uses TRBV14 with TRBJ2-7; 9 bases fit TRBD1. The germline CDR1 and CDR2 sequences are SGHDN and FVKESK. V lost 4 bases and J lost 2; bases outside the gene matches: 3. The CDR3 covers 14 residues.

The V and J genes are TRBV28 and TRBJ2-1; 10 bases are a match to TRBD1. The CDR3 runs 13 residues. Germline V gene lookup returns CDR1 MDHEN and CDR2 SYDVKM. V lost 6 bases, J lost 9 bases, and 5 bases stayed unmatched. CDR3 bases: TGTGCCAGCAGAGACAGGGGGCGCGGTGAGCAGTTCTTC. Its translation: CASRDRGRGEQFF.

The chain combines TRBV15 with TRBJ1-3; TRBD1 matches at 8 bases. V lost 0 bases, J lost 2 bases, and 6 bases stayed unmatched. CDR3 length equals 17 residues. Germline loops: CDR1 LNHNV, CDR2 YYDKDF (reference sequence). CDR3 amino acids: CATSRDLVQGAGNTIYF. CDR3 sequence (DNA): TGTGCCACCAGCAGAGATCTGGTACAGGGGGCTGGAAACACCATATATTTT.

This clone appeared a single time. V and J are TRBV10-3 and TRBJ1-1; D not resolved. In germline, CDR1 is ENHRY, CDR2 SYGVKD. CDR3 length: 13 residues. V gave up 8 bases and J gave up 6 bases, with 16 bases separating them. CDR3 DNA sequence: TGTGCCATCCTGAACACGAACATGGCTGAAGCTTTCTTT. Protein: CAILNTNMAEAFF.

The gene calls are TRBV7-2 and TRBJ2-2, with 8 bases aligning to TRBD2. The CDR3 extends over 15 amino acids. Germline lookup yields CDR1 SGHTA and CDR2 FQGNSA. J was trimmed by 6 bases and V by 1 base; bases with no gene match: 4. The CDR3 DNA is TGTGCCAGCAGCTTAGTCCGGGGGGGCGCCGGGGAGCTGTTTTTT. It yields the protein CASSLVRGGAGELFF.

The rearrangement uses TRBV7-9 and TRBJ1-1, with 8 positions matching TRBD1. J was trimmed by 7 bases and V by 5 bases; bases with no gene match: 6. Germline CDR1 reads SEHNR; CDR2 reads FQNEAQ (reference sequence). The CDR3 covers 13 residues. The CDR3 DNA is TGTGCCAGCAGCCAGCAGGGGGCGAATGAAGCTTTCTTT. This gives the protein CASSQQGANEAFF.

This chain uses TRBV6-6 with TRBJ2-1; 12 bases fit TRBD2. Germline V gene data show CDR1 as MNHNY and CDR2 as SVGAGI (reference sequence). CDR3 length: 13 residues. Unmatched junction bases numbered 5, after V lost 2 bases and J lost 15 bases. CDR3 sequence (DNA): TGTGCCAGCAGTTACGGGACTAGCGGGCAGGCGTTCTTC. Its translation: CASSYGTSGQAFF.

The sample holds a few counts of this clone. This chain connects TRBV6-1 to TRBJ2-5; 12 bases line up with TRBD2. The V segment lost 3 bases and the J segment 3 bases; nucleotides outside the gene matches: 2. Germline CDR1 reads MNHNS; CDR2 reads SASEGT. CDR3 size: 15 residues. The DNA of the CDR3 is TGTGCCAGCAGTGACCTAGCGGGGGGGGAAGAGACCCAGTACTTC. This gives the protein CASSDLAGGEETQYF.

In DNA form, the CDR3 reads TGTGCTAGTGGGGGCCGGGGGACGGACTATGGCTACACCTTC. Translation gives CASGGRGTDYGYTF. The gene calls are TRBV12-5 and TRBJ1-2, with D perhaps TRBD1 (5 bases). Germline CDR1 and CDR2: LGHNT and FRNRAP. V lost 6 bases, J lost 3 bases, and 14 bases lay in between. CDR3 size: 14 residues.

The V and J genes are TRBV6-6 and TRBJ1-2; 10 nucleotides match TRBD1. With V trimmed by 0 bases and J by 8 bases, 9 bases remained unmatched. The CDR3 extends over 16 amino acids. Germline loops: CDR1 MNHNY, CDR2 SVGAGI (reference sequence). CDR3 loop: CASSYSGTGELGGYTF. The CDR3 DNA follows: TGTGCCAGCAGTTACTCCGGGACAGGGGAATTGGGCGGCTACACCTTC.

V gene TRBV7-2 combines with J gene TRBJ2-5; 7 bases align to TRBD2. The CDR3 spans 16 residues. Unmatched junction bases numbered 5, after V lost 1 base and J lost 0 bases. The germline CDR1 and CDR2 sequences are SGHTA and FQGNSA. DNA of the CDR3: TGTGCCAGCAGCTTAGGGGCCGGGGGGTACCAAGAGACCCAGTACTTC. Residues: CASSLGAGGYQETQYF.

The rearrangement joins TRBV6-5 to TRBJ1-1, with D tentatively TRBD1 (6 bases). V was clipped by 6 bases and J by 1 base, with 9 bases between them. In germline, CDR1 is MNHEY, CDR2 SVGAGI. CDR3 length: 13 amino acids. This CDR3 is CASSKTGNTEAFF. CDR3 nucleotides: TGTGCCAGCAGCAAGACAGGGAACACTGAAGCTTTCTTT.

The chain joins TRBV7-2 to TRBJ2-7; TRBD1 aligns across 7 bases. There are 14 residues in the CDR3. Per the germline V gene, CDR1 is SGHTA and CDR2 is FQGNSA. V dropped 5 bases and J dropped 2; count of bases not matched to a gene: 6. CDR3 sequence: CASSARQGTYEQYF. For the CDR3, the DNA is TGTGCCAGCAGCGCCCGACAGGGTACCTACGAGCAGTACTTC.

This clone showed up many times. The chain is built from TRBV11-3 and TRBJ2-1; D is uncertain. V lost 5 bases and J 9 bases, leaving 14 bases between the germline ends. Looked up from germline, CDR1 is SGHNT and CDR2 is YENEEA. The length of the CDR3 is 13 residues. CDR3: CASSDIRLGEQFF. CDR3 sequence (DNA): TGTGCCAGCAGCGACATTCGCCTCGGTGAGCAGTTCTTC.

V gene TRBV9 combines with J gene TRBJ1-1; 7 bases agree with TRBD1. Losses at the gene ends were 4 bases for V and 2 bases for J; bases not matched to a gene: 8. The CDR3 loop spans 15 amino acids. Germline assignment: CDR1 SGDLS and CDR2 YYNGEE. CDR3 bases: TGTGCCAGCAGCCCCGGGACAGACAGAAACACTGAAGCTTTCTTT. It yields the protein CASSPGTDRNTEAFF.

The chain employs TRBV11-2 and TRBJ1-1; D is possibly TRBD1 (5 bases). CDR1 is SGHAT, CDR2 FQNNGV, per germline. The CDR3 sequence is 12 residues long. V was pared by 5 bases and J by 4 bases, with 8 bases between. CDR3 sequence (DNA): TGTGCCAGCAGCCGTGACAGCACTGAAGCTTTCTTT. Amino acid sequence: CASSRDSTEAFF. The whole variable domain, remainder taken from reference TRBV11-2 and TRBJ1-1, is EAGVAQSPRYKIIEKRQSVAFWCNPISGHATLYWYQQILGQGPKLLIQFQNNGVVDDSQLPKDRFSAERLKGVDSTLKIQPAKLEDSAVYLCASSRDSTEAFFGQGTRLTVV.

There are a few counts of this clone. The chain recombines TRBV28 with TRBJ1-5, with D unclear. Trimming removed 6 bases at V and 0 bases at J, with 15 bases between. CDR1 MDHEN and CDR2 SYDVKM come from the germline V gene. This CDR3 region has 16 residues. CDR3 DNA sequence: TGTGCCAGCAGCATTCGAGGGTTTTATAGCAATCAGCCCCAGCATTTT. Protein product: CASSIRGFYSNQPQHF.

CDR3 protein: CASSETVAAGDVYGYTF. For the CDR3, the DNA is TGTGCCAGCAGTGAAACGGTTGCAGCCGGGGATGTCTATGGCTACACCTTC. The chain combines TRBV2 with TRBJ1-2; D unresolved. The CDR3 runs 17 residues. Germline CDR1 is SNHLY and CDR2 is FYNNEI. The V end was cut by 2 bases, the J end by 4 bases, with 20 bases between. Using reference TRBV2 and TRBJ1-2 for the parts outside the CDR3, the full variable domain is EPEVTQTPSHQVTQMGQEVILRCVPISNHLYFYWYRQILGQKVEFLVSFYNNEISEKSEIFDDQFSVERPDGSNFTLKIRSTKLEDSAMYFCASSETVAAGDVYGYTFGSGTRLTVV.

The chain joins TRBV9 to TRBJ2-1; 11 bases are a match to TRBD2. This CDR3 has 15 amino acids. The germline CDR1 and CDR2 sequences are SGDLS and YYNGEE. The ends lost 6 bases at V and 9 bases at J; junction bases unmatched: 11. This CDR3 reads CASNGGTSGLFEQFF. The CDR3 nucleotides read TGTGCCAGCAACGGGGGGACTAGCGGACTTTTTGAGCAGTTCTTC. Full variable domain (remainder filled in from reference TRBV9 and TRBJ2-1): DSGVTQTPKHLITATGQRVTLRCSPRSGDLSVYWYQQSLDQGLQFLIQYYNGEERAKGNILERFSAQQFPDLHSELNLSSLELGDSALYFCASNGGTSGLFEQFFGPGTRLTVL.